Each of the 2 T cell receptor beta chains below was sequenced from the same sample in a study of T-cell memory formation after mild COVID-19. TCRdb independently ran MiXCR on the 5' RACE reads; one entry per CDR3 protein. This sample carries about 180,000 distinct CDR3 sequences, approximately 16% of them seen once, and the ten largest clones take roughly 2.1%. The sample was PBMCs or a T cell subset sorted from them (not recorded which). The receptors derive from an adult woman who had mild COVID-19 (a few samples of this study predate the infection). Cell type and time point are not known.

This clonotype has ten or more counts. The chain has TRBV5-1 and TRBJ2-5, with a weak D call TRBD2 (6 bases). Germline-derived CDR1 and CDR2 are SGHRS and YFSETQ. The CDR3 runs to 17 residues. Trimming stripped 0 bases from V and 2 bases from J, with 17 bases between. CDR3 nucleotides: TGCGCCAGCAGCTTGGAGGCGTCGGGACTTCGTCAAGAGACCCAGTACTTC. As protein: CASSLEASGLRQETQYF.

The chain recombines TRBV12-3 or TRBV12-4 with TRBJ2-7, with 8 bases that match TRBD1. This CDR3 has 14 amino acids. Trimming removed 5 bases from V and 2 bases from J; junction bases left unmatched: 5. The CDR3 spells CASSGQGKPYEQYF. CDR3 coding DNA: TGTGCCAGCAGTGGACAGGGAAAACCCTACGAGCAGTACTTC.